The 26 T cell receptor beta chains below were found in one sample sequenced in a study of beta chain features in type 1 diabetes. The isolated RNA, all of it, was reverse transcribed, so expressed TCRB transcripts were what got sequenced. Using immunoSEQ multiplex PCR, the repertoire was profiled, and TCRdb retains in-frame clones only, with some absent. The table has fewer than 550,000 clones, approximately 10% seen once; the top ten hold approximately 0.045%. Sequencing input: naive CD4+ T cells from blood. The receptors come from a woman between 18 and 30 years old in good health.

This rearrangement joins TRBV30 to TRBJ1-4, with TRBD1 identical over 8 bases. Germline lookup yields CDR1 GTSNPN and CDR2 SVGIG (reference sequence). With V trimmed by 2 bases and J by 6 bases, 5 bases remained unmatched. This CDR3 is built from 14 residues. Here the CDR3 reads CAWSTTGGDEKLFF. CDR3 nucleotide sequence: TGTGCCTGGAGTACTACAGGGGGGGATGAAAAACTGTTTTTT.

The V gene is TRBV18, the J gene TRBJ2-7; 10 nucleotides agree with TRBD1. After removal of 2 bases from V and 6 bases from J, the junction contained 7 bases not matched to a gene. CDR1 KGHSH and CDR2 LQKENI come from the germline V gene. This CDR3 has 15 amino acids. The CDR3 DNA reads TGTGCCAGCTCACCATTGGGGACAGGGGAAGGCGAGCAGTACTTC. Encoded protein: CASSPLGTGEGEQYF.

This clone has only a few counts. This chain links TRBV6-6 with TRBJ1-5, with a weak D call TRBD1 (5 bases). V gave up 7 bases and J gave up 5 bases, with 9 bases separating them. From germline, CDR1 is MNHNY and CDR2 SVGAGI (reference sequence). This CDR3 has 12 amino acids. This CDR3 is CASTEGYQPQHF. DNA for the CDR3: TGTGCCAGCACCGAGGGGTATCAGCCCCAGCATTTT.

There are a few counts of this clone. V gene TRBV28 combines with J gene TRBJ2-7; 7 positions agree with TRBD1. CDR3 size: 12 residues. Germline V lookup: CDR1 MDHEN, CDR2 SYDVKM. The junction had 7 bases not matched to a gene; V was cut back by 5 bases and J by 9 bases. The CDR3 DNA reads TGTGCCAGCAGTCTCCGGACAGGACCGCAGTACGTC. It encodes CASSLRTGPQYV.

The chain employs TRBV5-6 and TRBJ2-1, with D possibly matching TRBD1 (5 bases). CDR1 is SGHDT, CDR2 YYEEEE, per germline. V lost 2 bases and J 6 bases, leaving 9 bases between the germline ends. CDR3 length: 13 residues. This chain's CDR3 is CASSFMGLNEQFF. CDR3 sequence (DNA): TGTGCCAGCAGCTTCATGGGGCTCAATGAGCAGTTCTTC. The complete variable domain, with remaining parts taken from reference TRBV5-6 and TRBJ2-1, reads DAGVTQSPTHLIKTRGQQVTLRCSPKSGHDTVSWYQQALGQGPQFIFQYYEEEERQRGNFPDRFSGHQFPNYSSELNVNALLLGDSALYLCASSFMGLNEQFFGPGTRLTVL.

The rearrangement uses TRBV7-9 and TRBJ2-1; 7 nucleotides line up with TRBD1. With 5 bases clipped from V and 5 bases from J, the junction kept 6 bases outside the gene matches. This CDR3 has 14 residues. The germline CDR1 and CDR2 sequences are SEHNR and FQNEAQ (reference sequence). Written as DNA, the CDR3 is TGTGCCAGCAGCCCTGGGACAGATAACAATGAGCAGTTCTTC. As protein: CASSPGTDNNEQFF.

This clone has a handful of counts. V is TRBV27 and J is TRBJ2-7; 8 nucleotides agree with TRBD1. The V gene end was trimmed by 2 bases and the J gene end by 3 bases; junction bases not matched to a gene: 12. This CDR3 has 17 residues. The germline CDR1 and CDR2 sequences are MNHEY and SMNVEV (reference sequence). As DNA, the CDR3 is TGTGCCAGCAGTTTAAAATGGGACAGGTTGCGACTCTACGAGCAGTACTTC. Encoded protein: CASSLKWDRLRLYEQYF.

A few counts support this clone. The CDR3, as DNA: TGCGCCAGCAGCCAAGGGGGGCAGCTTAGAGAGCAGTACTTC. This translates into CASSQGGQLREQYF. This sequence joins TRBV4-3 and TRBJ2-7; D is perhaps TRBD1 (6 bases). The germline CDR1 and CDR2 sequences are LGHNA and YSLEER. The CDR3 is 14 residues long. V was trimmed by 1 base and J by 7 bases, leaving 14 bases between them.

The chain recombines TRBV28 with TRBJ1-1; no reliable D call. This CDR3 contains 11 residues. Germline V gene sequence: CDR1 MDHEN, CDR2 SYDVKM. V lost 10 bases to trimming and J lost 1 base, with 7 bases between them. The CDR3 sequence is CAIRENTEAFF. Here the CDR3 DNA reads TGTGCCATAAGGGAGAACACTGAAGCTTTCTTT.

The rearrangement links TRBV2 to TRBJ2-7; no firm D call. Trimming took off 2 bases at V and 6 bases at J, with 5 bases between the two ends. The CDR3 is 11 residues long. The germline V gene encodes CDR1 SNHLY and CDR2 FYNNEI. CDR3 region: CASSELGEQYF. The CDR3, as DNA: TGTGCCAGCAGTGAATTGGGCGAGCAGTACTTC.

This clone appeared a few times. V usage is TRBV5-5 and J usage is TRBJ2-3; 10 nucleotides align to TRBD2. The CDR3 has 15 residues. V shed 5 bases and J 3 bases; nucleotides not matched to a gene: 6. Per the germline V gene, CDR1 is SGHKS and CDR2 is YYEKEE (reference sequence). The CDR3 DNA follows: TGTGCCAGCAGGCGAGGACTAGCGGATACAGATACGCAGTATTTT. It yields the protein CASRRGLADTDTQYF.

This sequence joins TRBV9 and TRBJ2-3, with 8 positions matching TRBD1. Germline CDR1 is SGDLS and CDR2 is YYNGEE. The junction had 6 bases not matched to a gene; V was cut back by 0 bases and J by 6 bases. CDR3 length: 15 amino acids. The CDR3 bases are TGTGCCAGCAGCGTAGTGGCAGGGGGCGTTGATACGCAGTATTTT. Translated, it gives CASSVVAGGVDTQYF.

This clone was seen a few times. The V and J genes are TRBV14 and TRBJ1-6, with 7 nucleotides matching TRBD1. Germline CDR1 reads SGHDN; CDR2 reads FVKESK. The trim removed 3 bases at V and 8 bases at J, leaving 1 base unmatched. The CDR3 length is 13 residues. The CDR3 DNA reads as TGTGCCAGCAGCCAGACAGGGCATTCACCCCTCCACTTT. Protein: CASSQTGHSPLHF.

This clone was counted only a few times. This chain uses TRBV28 with TRBJ2-4; D is perhaps TRBD2 (6 bases). This CDR3 region has 15 residues. Between the trimmed V and J ends, which lost 7 bases and 4 bases, there was a span of 17 bases. Germline V gene lookup returns CDR1 MDHEN and CDR2 SYDVKM. The CDR3 region has the DNA TGTGCCAGCATCCCCTACGGGGGTAAAAAAAACATTCAGTACTTC. As protein: CASIPYGGKKNIQYF.

This clone turned up a few times. This sequence joins TRBV7-2 and TRBJ2-5, with TRBD1 as a possible D gene (5 bases). This CDR3 has 15 amino acids. The V end lost 5 bases, the J end lost 5 bases, and 18 bases lay between the germline ends. The germline V gene has CDR1 SGHTA and CDR2 FQGNSA. The CDR3 DNA sequence: TGTGCCAGCAGCCCCCTGGGGCAGATGTGGGAGACCCAGTACTTC. This translates into CASSPLGQMWETQYF.

CDR3 sequence: CASSPDPSTDTQYF. DNA for the CDR3: TGCGCCAGCAGCCCAGACCCTAGCACAGATACGCAGTATTTT. The chain has TRBV5-1 and TRBJ2-3; D unclear. Per germline, CDR1 SGHRS and CDR2 YFSETQ. The length of the CDR3 is 14 residues. The germline V and J ends were trimmed by 4 bases and 0 bases, with 9 bases remaining between them.

The chain joins TRBV9 to TRBJ2-3, with TRBD1 identical over 7 bases. V gave up 5 bases and J gave up 5 bases; unmatched junction bases: 11. CDR1 is SGDLS and CDR2 is YYNGEE in the germline V gene. This CDR3 is 15 amino acids long. The CDR3 loop reads CASSWGQYGKDTQYF. Here the CDR3 DNA reads TGTGCCAGCAGTTGGGGACAGTATGGGAAAGATACGCAGTATTTT.

Only a few counts were recorded for this clone. The rearrangement uses TRBV9 and TRBJ1-1; D unclear. V was cut by 0 bases and J by 3 bases, with 9 bases left in between. CDR1 and CDR2 from the germline V gene are SGDLS and YYNGEE. The CDR3 has 14 residues. CDR3: CASSVDKAYTEAFF. The CDR3 nucleotides read TGTGCCAGCAGCGTAGATAAGGCCTACACTGAAGCTTTCTTT.

Only a few counts were recorded for this clone. The V gene is TRBV23-1, the J gene TRBJ2-7; D is perhaps TRBD2 (5 bases). TRBV23-1 is labeled an ORF, and its function is uncertain. This CDR3 region has 15 residues. V lost 3 bases to trimming and J lost 1 base, with 13 bases between them. The CDR3 DNA reads as TGCGCCAGCAGTCACCTCCCCCGGGGTTCCTACGAGCAGTACGTC. Protein product: CASSHLPRGSYEQYV.

The V call is TRBV29-1, the J call TRBJ2-1; TRBD1 is a possible D gene (6 bases). This CDR3 contains 13 residues. Germline-derived CDR1 and CDR2 are SQVTM and ANQGSEA. V was cut by 7 bases and J by 5 bases, with 15 bases left in between. In DNA, the CDR3 is TGCAGCGGAAGGACAGTCTATCACAATGAGCAGTTCTTC. Protein product: CSGRTVYHNEQFF.

J is TRBJ2-7 and V is TRBV6-6; D is perhaps TRBD1 or TRBD2 (5 bases each). This CDR3 spans 15 amino acids. Between the trimmed V and J ends, which lost 0 bases and 0 bases, there was a span of 9 bases. Germline V gene lookup returns CDR1 MNHNY and CDR2 SVGAGI (reference sequence). The CDR3 sequence: CASSYSKGSSYEQYF. The CDR3 DNA reads as TGTGCCAGCAGTTACTCAAAGGGGAGCTCCTACGAGCAGTACTTC.

V is TRBV5-6 and J is TRBJ2-4; maybe TRBD2 (6 bases). The CDR3 consists of 16 residues. V was pared by 4 bases and J by 2 bases, with 16 bases between. Germline values: CDR1 SGHDT, CDR2 YYEEEE. In DNA form, the CDR3 reads TGTGCCAGCAGCCTCGATCCGGGCGGGACCAAAAACATTCAGTACTTC. Protein sequence: CASSLDPGGTKNIQYF.

In this sample, this clone turned up a few times. V is TRBV7-6 and J is TRBJ2-3; 10 nucleotides align to TRBD2. The CDR3 totals 18 residues. V shed 5 bases, J shed 6 bases, and the junction held 17 bases outside the gene matches. Germline V CDR1 and CDR2: SGHVS, FNYEAQ. Here the CDR3 reads CASSPLGLAGVTRDTQYF. CDR3 in DNA: TGTGCCAGCAGCCCCCTCGGGCTAGCGGGAGTAACCCGGGATACGCAGTATTTT.

The chain carries TRBV10-3 and TRBJ2-3, with 7 bases that match TRBD1. The V gene's germline CDR1 is ENHRY and CDR2 SYGVKD. The CDR3 runs to 14 residues. The V gene end was trimmed by 9 bases and the J gene end by 5 bases; junction bases not matched to a gene: 11. Here the CDR3 DNA reads TGTGCCATTTCGACTTCAGACAGGGAAGATACGCAGTATTTT. Encoded protein: CAISTSDREDTQYF.

The gene calls are TRBV4-2 and TRBJ2-3, with 11 bases aligning to TRBD2. The CDR3 has 16 residues. Germline CDR1 and CDR2: LGHNA and YNFKEQ. V dropped 1 base and J dropped 4; count of bases not matched to a gene: 4. CDR3 residues: CASSQVSGGAPDTQYF. In DNA, the CDR3 is TGTGCCAGCAGCCAAGTTAGCGGGGGGGCCCCAGATACGCAGTATTTT.

This clone was detected only a few times. V gene TRBV14 combines with J gene TRBJ2-2, with D maybe TRBD2 (6 bases). Germline-derived CDR1 and CDR2 are SGHDN and FVKESK. This CDR3 contains 15 residues. Trimming stripped 4 bases from V and 4 bases from J, with 13 bases between. The CDR3 DNA sequence: TGTGCCAGCAGCCGCCGGGGGTACCCCACCGGGGAGCTGTTTTTT. It yields the protein CASSRRGYPTGELFF.